This T cell receptor (beta chain) was sequenced during a study of beta chain features in type 1 diabetes. Study context: Summed over all samples, the examined sorted cells came to 100 million to 130 million.

Worth noting for this clone: The antigen remains undetermined.

Per germline, CDR1 SGHAT and CDR2 FQNNGV. V trimming: 5 bases; J trimming: 5 bases; junction bases outside the gene matches: 9. The CDR3 sequence is 16 residues long. CD45RO/CCR7/CD25/CD127/CD95/CD27 sorting isolated CD4+ naive, central memory, regulatory and stem cell-like memory cells. The entirety of the isolated RNA underwent reverse transcription, so expressed TCRB transcripts were sequenced. Only in-frame clones appear in the TCRdb table, and some are missing; sequencing was by immunoSEQ multiplex PCR. Among approximately 110,000 clones, around 40% were seen once, and the ten largest hold approximately 0.065%. Regarding the study as a whole: Cells with high TCR expression could be over-represented by cDNA sequencing. Insertion counts at VDJ junctions were lower in type 1 diabetes patients, who also showed more deletions there.

The source of this sequence is a woman aged 18-35 years in good health. The V call is TRBV11-2, the J call TRBJ2-1, with TRBD1 matching 10 bases. What was sequenced was stem cell memory CD4+ T cells from blood. The CDR3: CASSLVWDRGNNEQFF. Written as DNA, the CDR3 is TGTGCCAGCAGCCTAGTATGGGACAGGGGCAACAATGAGCAGTTCTTC.